These 19 T cell receptor beta chains were all obtained from the same sample, sequenced in a study of CD8 T cells in cerebrospinal fluid in Alzheimer's disease. TCRdb reanalyzed the 10x single-cell sequencing reads and collapses them to one entry per CDR3 protein, without DNA. This sample's table reports 1,300 to 1,500 distinct CDR3 sequences. The sequenced material came from cerebrospinal fluid. Source of these receptors: a human donor with mild cognitive impairment.

This clonotype shows up as medium-sized by frequency. V gene TRBV2 combines with J gene TRBJ2-7; the TCRdb D gene call, TRBD1, has no DNA to confirm it. The germline V gene encodes CDR1 SNHLY and CDR2 FYNNEI. This CDR3 is 11 amino acids long. CDR3 sequence reads: CASRVGGEQYF.

By frequency, this clonotype registers medium-sized (0.01 to 0.1%). This chain uses TRBV10-2 with TRBJ2-1; TCRdb picks TRBD1, but there is no DNA to check that call. Germline V gene lookup returns CDR1 WSHSY and CDR2 SAAADI. CDR3 length: 14 amino acids. CDR3 sequence reads: CASMTGLIYNEQFF.

Considering frequency, this clonotype is medium-sized. The rearrangement joins TRBV20-1 to TRBJ2-5; no DNA is available, so the TRBD2 call from TCRdb remains unchecked. CDR1 and CDR2 from the germline V gene are DFQATT and SNEGSKA (reference sequence). The CDR3 extends over 14 amino acids. Here the CDR3 reads CSASGTSGSKTQYF.

V usage is TRBV5-6 and J usage is TRBJ2-5; TCRdb selects TRBD1, and the lack of DNA leaves this call unchecked. The germline V gene has CDR1 SGHDT and CDR2 YYEEEE. This CDR3 is built from 15 residues. The CDR3 protein is CASSLWGQGKETQYF.

This clonotype is labeled medium-sized (0.01 to 0.1%) based on frequency. The chain joins TRBV5-1 to TRBJ2-1; TCRdb calls TRBD2, which cannot be checked without DNA. The CDR3 extends over 16 amino acids. CDR1 and CDR2 (germline): SGHRS, YFSETQ. The CDR3 spells CASSRGASGRRDEQFF.

V is TRBV7-9 and J is TRBJ2-6. Per germline, CDR1 SEHNR and CDR2 FQNEAQ (reference sequence). The CDR3 length is 17 residues. The CDR3 region is CASSLVFESSGANVLTF.

Frequency places this clonotype as medium-sized. This chain uses TRBV20-1 with TRBJ1-6; TCRdb indicates TRBD1, and absent DNA this call remains unverified. The CDR3 runs 14 residues. From germline, CDR1 is DFQATT and CDR2 SNEGSKA (reference sequence). The CDR3 sequence: CSARVGQGSSPLHF.

This rearrangement joins TRBV4-1 to TRBJ2-3; the D gene TCRdb calls, TRBD2, cannot be checked with no DNA. CDR1 is MGHRA and CDR2 is YSYEKL in the germline V gene. CDR3 length equals 17 residues. CDR3 sequence reads: CASSQVYASGGTDTQYF.

The chain links TRBV7-9 to TRBJ2-3; TCRdb's assignment of TRBD1 cannot be checked, as there is no DNA. CDR3 size: 14 residues. Germline V gene sequence: CDR1 SEHNR, CDR2 FQNEAQ (reference sequence). The CDR3 sequence: CASSRTGATDTQYF. The variable domain in full, with the rest retrieved from reference TRBV7-9 and TRBJ2-3, is DTGVSQNPRHKITKRGQNVTFRCDPISEHNRLYWYRQTLGQGPEFLTYFQNEAQLEKSRLLSDRFSAERPKGSFSTLEIQRTEQGDSAMYLCASSRTGATDTQYFGPGTRLTVL.

Frequency places this clonotype as medium-sized. This chain links TRBV11-2 with TRBJ1-2; TCRdb's D gene call, TRBD1, goes unchecked for lack of DNA. The length of the CDR3 is 14 residues. Germline V CDR1 and CDR2: SGHAT, FQNNGV. The CDR3 here is CASSPQGTSKGYTF.

V gene TRBV6-6 combines with J gene TRBJ1-3; no DNA is available, so the TRBD1 call from TCRdb remains unchecked. The CDR3 has 14 residues. Per the germline V gene, CDR1 is MNHNY and CDR2 is SVGAGI (reference sequence). The chain's CDR3 is CASSLDRTGNTIYF.

According to its frequency, this clonotype is medium-sized. This sequence joins TRBV7-9 and TRBJ1-1; TCRdb indicates TRBD1, and absent DNA this call remains unverified. The CDR3 has 14 amino acids. Germline V gene sequence: CDR1 SEHNR, CDR2 FQNEAQ (reference sequence). This CDR3 reads CASSSGTPNTEAFF.

V gene TRBV7-9 combines with J gene TRBJ2-3; as DNA is missing, the TRBD1 call by TCRdb cannot be tested. Germline V gene sequence: CDR1 SEHNR, CDR2 FQNEAQ (reference sequence). This CDR3 contains 17 residues. The CDR3 is CASSSVPGQGAVDTQYF.

The chain uses TRBV19 and TRBJ1-5; the TCRdb call, TRBD1, lacks DNA for checking. CDR1 LNHDA and CDR2 SQIVND come from the germline V gene (reference sequence). The CDR3 runs to 13 residues. This CDR3 is CASSIWGDQPQHF.

This clonotype is deemed medium-sized by its frequency. The chain recombines TRBV4-1 with TRBJ2-7; TCRdb outputs TRBD1, but without DNA this stays unchecked. CDR1 and CDR2 (germline): MGHRA, YSYEKL. The CDR3 covers 14 residues. The CDR3: CASSLSGQGGEQYF.

V and J are TRBV7-9 and TRBJ1-5. The CDR3 has 18 residues. Germline CDR1 reads SEHNR; CDR2 reads FQNEAQ (reference sequence). CDR3 amino acids: CASSSSFDSPNSNQPQHF.

According to its frequency, this clonotype is medium-sized. The CDR3: CASSVAGGTENIQYF. The chain has TRBV9 and TRBJ2-4; TCRdb proposes TRBD1, but this gene call is untestable without DNA. Germline CDR1 reads SGDLS; CDR2 reads YYNGEE. This CDR3 contains 15 residues.

J is TRBJ1-6 and V is TRBV18; without DNA, the TCRdb call of TRBD1 cannot be checked. The germline V gene encodes CDR1 KGHSH and CDR2 LQKENI. The CDR3 is 13 residues long. CDR3: CASSLRGDSPLHF. The full variable domain, its missing parts supplied by reference TRBV18 and TRBJ1-6, is NAGVMQNPRHLVRRRGQEARLRCSPMKGHSHVYWYRQLPEEGLKFMVYLQKENIIDESGMPKERFSAEFPKEGPSILRIQQVVRGDSAAYFCASSLRGDSPLHFGNGTRLTVT.

The chain recombines TRBV29-1 with TRBJ2-3; as DNA is missing, the TRBD1 call by TCRdb cannot be tested. CDR1 is SQVTM and CDR2 is ANQGSEA in the germline V gene. The CDR3 is made up of 15 amino acids. Here the CDR3 reads CSVEPPKGSTDTQYF.